Listed here are 26 T cell receptor beta chains from one sample, sequenced in a study of blood T cell repertoires in COVID-19. Produced via immunoSEQ multiplex PCR; TCRdb's table is partial and in-frame only. The top ten hold approximately 3% of the sample, which has roughly 150,000 clones, 75% to 85% seen once. Sequencing was performed on PBMCs or T cells enriched from blood (not recorded which). These TCRs come from a woman aged 55 to 70 who had recovered from COVID-19.

The CDR3 spells CSVEMNRPSSYNEQFF. For the CDR3, the DNA is TGCAGCGTTGAGATGAACAGACCGAGCTCCTACAATGAGCAGTTCTTC. The chain employs TRBV29-1 and TRBJ2-1; D not certain. Trimming removed 3 bases at V and 0 bases at J, with 15 bases between. This CDR3 is built from 16 residues. Germline CDR1 SQVTM, CDR2 ANQGSEA.

V and J are TRBV5-4 and TRBJ1-4, with 7 bases fitting TRBD1. The ends lost 3 bases at V and 5 bases at J; junction bases unmatched: 7. Germline values: CDR1 SGHNT, CDR2 YYREEE (reference sequence). CDR3 length: 15 amino acids. Here the CDR3 reads CASSSATGRNEKLFF. The DNA for the CDR3 is TGTGCCAGCAGCTCAGCGACAGGGAGGAATGAAAAACTGTTTTTT.

The CDR3 coding sequence is TGCAGTGCTAGTCGCGGGGGCCATGATTACGAGCAGTACTTC. Translating it yields CSASRGGHDYEQYF. The chain combines TRBV20-1 with TRBJ2-7, with TRBD2 as a possible D gene (7 bases). Deletions cut 3 bases from V and 4 bases from J, with 16 bases between. CDR3 length: 14 amino acids. Germline CDR1 is DFQATT and CDR2 is SNEGSKA (reference sequence).

The chain employs TRBV19 and TRBJ2-3; D uncertain. Germline V gene lookup returns CDR1 LNHDA and CDR2 SQIVND (reference sequence). Between the trimmed V and J ends, which lost 7 bases and 6 bases, there was a span of 17 bases. The CDR3 loop spans 14 amino acids. This chain's CDR3 is CASMISRYSDTQYF. CDR3 nucleotide sequence: TGTGCCAGTATGATCTCGAGGTATTCGGATACGCAGTATTTT.

This chain uses TRBV5-1 with TRBJ2-3, with TRBD1 matching 9 bases. Germline loops: CDR1 SGHRS, CDR2 YFSETQ. The CDR3 has 16 residues. V lost 1 base to trimming and J lost 6 bases; unmatched junction nucleotides: 9. CDR3 in amino acids: CASSLWGDRVVDTQYF. CDR3 in DNA: TGCGCCAGCAGCTTGTGGGGGGACAGGGTGGTGGATACGCAGTATTTT.

This clone was seen just once. This sequence joins TRBV30 and TRBJ1-2; D may be TRBD1 (5 bases). Germline V lookup: CDR1 GTSNPN, CDR2 SVGIG (reference sequence). The CDR3 contains 13 residues. V was shortened by 0 bases and J by 8 bases, with 13 bases between the two germline ends. The chain's CDR3 is CAWSVGGAGGYTF. In DNA form, the CDR3 reads TGTGCCTGGAGTGTTGGGGGTGCGGGGGGCTACACCTTC.

This clone was detected once. The genes are TRBV7-2 and TRBJ2-5; tentative D call: TRBD2 (7 bases). The CDR3 totals 13 residues. Between the trimmed V and J ends, which lost 5 bases and 7 bases, there was a span of 14 bases. Germline V lookup: CDR1 SGHTA, CDR2 FQGNSA. This CDR3 is CASSPGGAGTQYF. CDR3 sequence (DNA): TGTGCCAGCAGCCCTGGGGGGGCGGGGACCCAGTACTTC.

With regard to this clone: This CDR3 is also generated by other DNA sequences in the sample. This rearrangement joins TRBV19 to TRBJ1-2, with 7 positions matching TRBD1. Losses at the gene ends were 3 bases for V and 3 bases for J; bases not matched to a gene: 1. Germline V lookup: CDR1 LNHDA, CDR2 SQIVND (reference sequence). The CDR3 covers 13 residues. CDR3 in amino acids: CASSIQGDYGYTF. DNA for the CDR3: TGTGCCAGTAGTATTCAGGGGGACTATGGCTACACCTTC.

The chain combines TRBV25-1 with TRBJ1-6, with 8 bases identical to TRBD1. V lost 1 base and J lost 9; bases outside the gene matches: 8. This CDR3 is built from 16 residues. Germline V gives CDR1 MGHDK, CDR2 SYGVNS. The CDR3 spells CASSESGTGAFSPLHF. The CDR3 DNA reads as TGTGCCAGCAGTGAATCGGGGACAGGAGCGTTTTCACCCCTCCACTTT.

The genes are TRBV2 and TRBJ1-3; maybe TRBD1 (5 bases). The CDR3 runs to 13 residues. In germline, CDR1 is SNHLY, CDR2 FYNNEI. The V gene lost 10 bases and the J gene lost 8 bases, with 18 bases spanning the gap. In nucleotides, the CDR3 is TGTGCCAATACAGGATGGGTAGAGTACACCATATATTTT. It specifies CANTGWVEYTIYF.

The chain recombines TRBV11-2 with TRBJ1-2; perhaps TRBD1 as D (5 bases). The CDR3 runs to 14 residues. Germline V lookup: CDR1 SGHAT, CDR2 FQNNGV. V lost 5 bases to trimming and J lost 2 bases, with 12 bases between them. The CDR3 protein is CASSPDSVNYGYTF. CDR3 nucleotide sequence: TGTGCCAGCAGCCCTGACAGCGTCAACTATGGCTACACCTTC. The entire variable domain, with the rest obtained from reference TRBV11-2 and TRBJ1-2, is as follows: EAGVAQSPRYKIIEKRQSVAFWCNPISGHATLYWYQQILGQGPKLLIQFQNNGVVDDSQLPKDRFSAERLKGVDSTLKIQPAKLEDSAVYLCASSPDSVNYGYTFGSGTRLTVV.

The chain uses TRBV5-1 and TRBJ1-2; 8 positions agree with TRBD1. The CDR3 length is 15 residues. Per germline, CDR1 SGHRS and CDR2 YFSETQ. The junction had 5 bases not matched to a gene; V was cut back by 4 bases and J by 0 bases. CDR3 loop: CASSIGQGANYGYTF. Written as DNA, the CDR3 is TGCGCCAGCAGCATAGGACAGGGAGCTAACTATGGCTACACCTTC. The variable domain in full, with the rest retrieved from reference TRBV5-1 and TRBJ1-2, is KAGVTQTPRYLIKTRGQQVTLSCSPISGHRSVSWYQQTPGQGLQFLFEYFSETQRNKGNFPGRFSGRQFSNSRSEMNVSTLELGDSALYLCASSIGQGANYGYTFGSGTRLTVV.

V is TRBV30 and J is TRBJ2-2, with 9 bases fitting TRBD2. This CDR3 contains 14 residues. Germline CDR1 GTSNPN, CDR2 SVGIG (reference sequence). With V trimmed by 5 bases and J by 2 bases, 3 bases remained unmatched. The CDR3 region has the DNA TGTGCCTGGCGCGGGGGGGGCAACACCGGGGAGCTGTTTTTT. Residues: CAWRGGGNTGELFF.

This rearrangement joins TRBV6-1 to TRBJ1-2; a weak D match, TRBD1 (5 bases). Germline assignment: CDR1 MNHNS and CDR2 SASEGT. The CDR3 has 16 residues. The V and J ends lost 2 bases and 5 bases respectively, with 18 bases between them. CDR3 in amino acids: CASSELWQPGGYGYTF. CDR3 nucleotides: TGTGCCAGCAGTGAATTGTGGCAGCCCGGGGGGTATGGCTACACCTTC.

The chain carries TRBV10-2 and TRBJ1-1, with 8 nucleotides matching TRBD1. Germline trimming cut 6 bases from V and 1 base from J; bases unmatched to any gene: 7. The length of the CDR3 is 15 residues. Germline V gene lookup returns CDR1 WSHSY and CDR2 SAAADI. CDR3: CASRDRERSNTEAFF. CDR3 nucleotide sequence: TGCGCCAGCAGGGACAGGGAAAGATCGAACACTGAAGCTTTCTTT.

The chain links TRBV7-9 to TRBJ2-7, with D possibly TRBD1 on 6 matching bases. The CDR3 has 14 residues. Germline CDR1 SEHNR, CDR2 FQNEAQ (reference sequence). The V gene lost 0 bases and the J gene lost 0 bases, with 6 bases spanning the gap. The CDR3 reads CASSLAGHSYEQYF. The CDR3 bases are TGTGCCAGCAGCTTAGCGGGACACTCCTACGAGCAGTACTTC.

The CDR3, as DNA: TGTGCCAGCTCACCGTCGCAGGGACAAGAGACCCAGTACTTC. It translates to CASSPSQGQETQYF. This sequence joins TRBV18 and TRBJ2-5; D perhaps matches TRBD1 (5 bases). Trimming took 3 bases from V and 2 from J, leaving 10 bases between them. Per germline, CDR1 KGHSH and CDR2 LQKENI. This CDR3 has 14 amino acids.

The chain employs TRBV25-1 and TRBJ1-2; 7 bases align to TRBD1. The CDR3 consists of 13 residues. The V gene end was trimmed by 5 bases and the J gene end by 4 bases; junction bases not matched to a gene: 4. Germline V gives CDR1 MGHDK, CDR2 SYGVNS. Here the CDR3 DNA reads TGTGCCAGCAGTAGACAGGGTAGCTATGGCTACACCTTC. Amino acid sequence: CASSRQGSYGYTF.

V is TRBV14 and J is TRBJ2-5, with D tentatively TRBD2 (6 bases). Germline CDR1 SGHDN, CDR2 FVKESK. V lost 0 bases, J lost 5 bases, and 16 bases lay in between. The CDR3 covers 16 residues. The CDR3 loop reads CASSQDGRLGRETQYF. In DNA, the CDR3 is TGTGCCAGCAGCCAAGATGGGAGGCTAGGCCGGGAGACCCAGTACTTC.

The chain uses TRBV6-5 and TRBJ1-2; no clear D gene. CDR1 is MNHEY, CDR2 SVGAGI, per germline. V was clipped by 2 bases and J by 2 bases, with 6 bases between them. This CDR3 spans 13 amino acids. The CDR3 spells CASSYDINYGYTF. The DNA of the CDR3 is TGTGCCAGCAGTTACGACATAAACTATGGCTACACCTTC.

This clone was seen only a few times. Different DNA sequences within this sample yield the same CDR3. The chain combines TRBV14 with TRBJ2-6; TRBD1 aligns across 8 bases. This CDR3 region has 15 residues. V lost 3 bases and J lost 2; bases outside the gene matches: 0. Per the germline V gene, CDR1 is SGHDN and CDR2 is FVKESK. Here the CDR3 DNA reads TGTGCCAGCAGCCAGACAGGGGCTGGGGCCAACGTCCTGACTTTC. It is translated as CASSQTGAGANVLTF.

This chain uses TRBV7-2 with TRBJ2-2; 8 positions match TRBD2. The CDR3 has 16 amino acids. Trimming removed 1 base from V and 6 bases from J; junction bases left unmatched: 7. Germline CDR1 and CDR2: SGHTA and FQGNSA. CDR3 nucleotides: TGTGCCAGCAGCTTAGTATCTGGACTAGCATCCGGGGAGCTGTTTTTT. It encodes CASSLVSGLASGELFF.

This clone turned up a few times. The chain recombines TRBV2 with TRBJ1-2; no clear D. CDR3 size: 14 residues. CDR1 SNHLY and CDR2 FYNNEI come from the germline V gene. The germline V and J ends were trimmed by 0 bases and 7 bases, with 12 bases remaining between them. This chain's CDR3 is CASSEAGGQSGYTF. DNA for the CDR3: TGTGCCAGCAGTGAAGCCGGAGGGCAGTCTGGCTACACCTTC.

This clone was seen a few times. V usage is TRBV2 and J usage is TRBJ2-1; 9 bases line up with TRBD1. V lost 4 bases and J lost 9; bases outside the gene matches: 4. The germline V gene encodes CDR1 SNHLY and CDR2 FYNNEI. The CDR3 spans 13 residues. This CDR3 reads CASSGGQGGEQFF. The CDR3, as DNA: TGTGCCAGCAGTGGGGGACAGGGTGGTGAGCAGTTCTTC.

This clone has just a few counts. The chain employs TRBV5-5 and TRBJ1-6; tentatively, D is TRBD1 (6 bases). Trimming shortened V by 4 bases and J by 6 bases, and 11 bases separated the two germline ends. This CDR3 contains 14 residues. Germline CDR1 and CDR2: SGHKS and YYEKEE (reference sequence). The CDR3 DNA reads as TGTGCCAGCAGCATACAGGGAATTAATTCACCCCTCCACTTT. Its translation is CASSIQGINSPLHF. The whole variable domain, filled in from reference TRBV5-5 and TRBJ1-6, reads DAGVTQSPTHLIKTRGQQVTLRCSPISGHKSVSWYQQVLGQGPQFIFQYYEKEERGRGNFPDRFSARQFPNYSSELNVNALLLGDSALYLCASSIQGINSPLHFGNGTRLTVT.

The chain joins TRBV9 to TRBJ2-3; 7 bases align to TRBD2. This CDR3 has 16 amino acids. Germline CDR1 SGDLS, CDR2 YYNGEE. J gave up 2 bases and V 0 bases, and 6 bases lay outside the gene matches. The CDR3 protein is CASSVGASGATDTQYF. As DNA, the CDR3 is TGTGCCAGCAGCGTAGGAGCTAGCGGAGCCACAGATACGCAGTATTTT.